The present entry profiles one T cell receptor beta chain with its context. Trimming pared 1 base from V and 2 bases from J, leaving 6 bases between. This CDR3 contains 15 residues. Germline values: CDR1 SGHTA, CDR2 FQGNSA. Methods used by the authors: For nucleated cells, counts were estimated from reference gene primer amplification. Libraries were prepared by immunoSEQ multiplex PCR; TCRdb keeps only in-frame clonotypes and omits some of them. The V and J calls and clone size come from that table; D and trimming were worked out from the DNA. The table shows 200,000 or so clones, with around nine tenths occurring only once. The sample belongs to a study of blood T cell repertoires in COVID-19.

Material: PBMCs or T cells enriched from blood (not recorded which). This chain links TRBV7-2 with TRBJ1-6; D might be TRBD1 (6 bases). The receptor's source is a man younger than 40 in a cohort exposed to, infected with or recovered from COVID-19 (not recorded which). CDR3 DNA sequence: TGTGCCAGCAGCTTAGGGGACACCTATAATTCACCCCTCCACTTT. This gives the protein CASSLGDTYNSPLHF.